Described below is a single TCR beta chain sequence and its context. Its cognate antigen is unknown. Only in-frame clones appear in the TCRdb table, and some are missing; sequencing was by immunoSEQ multiplex PCR. Here the sample spans 150,000 to 160,000 clones, 86% being singletons. Germline V lookup: CDR1 LNHDA, CDR2 SQIVND (reference sequence). This CDR3 is built from 12 residues. Trimming pared 10 bases from V and 1 base from J, leaving 11 bases between. The data were taken from a study of cytomegalovirus exposure and HLA in healthy donors. The overall study: The approximately 130 validation repertoires were reported in a later analysis to have been generated on the same platform as the roughly 700 first-cohort repertoires.

Study-wide results and limits: Many donors shared some public TCRs, even though most TCR sequences were rare.

The specimen was PBMCs. The chain employs TRBV19 and TRBJ2-7; D possibly corresponds to TRBD1 (5 bases). The origin of this receptor is a man aged 18-30 years in good health and CMV-seropositive. DNA of the CDR3: TGTGCCACTTCGACAGCGTCCTACGAGCAGTACTTC. It yields the protein CATSTASYEQYF.